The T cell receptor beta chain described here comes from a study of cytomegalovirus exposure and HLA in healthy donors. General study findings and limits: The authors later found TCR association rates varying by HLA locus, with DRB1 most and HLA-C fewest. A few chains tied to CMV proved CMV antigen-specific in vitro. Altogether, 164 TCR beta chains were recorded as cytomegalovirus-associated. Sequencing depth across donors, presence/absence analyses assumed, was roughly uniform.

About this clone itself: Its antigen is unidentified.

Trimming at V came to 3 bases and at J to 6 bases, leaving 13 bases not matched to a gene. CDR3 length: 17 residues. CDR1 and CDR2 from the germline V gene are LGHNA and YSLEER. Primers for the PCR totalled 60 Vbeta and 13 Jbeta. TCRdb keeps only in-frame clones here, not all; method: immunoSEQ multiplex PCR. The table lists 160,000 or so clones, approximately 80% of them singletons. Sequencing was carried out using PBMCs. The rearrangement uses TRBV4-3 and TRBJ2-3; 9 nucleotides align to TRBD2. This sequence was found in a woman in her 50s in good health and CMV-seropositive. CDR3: CASSQTWAGGPGDTQYF. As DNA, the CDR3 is TGCGCCAGCAGCCAGACTTGGGCGGGGGGGCCGGGTGATACGCAGTATTTT.